What follows is one T cell receptor beta chain and its context. Its antigen is unknown. TCRdb processed the PCR reads anew with MiXCR; each CDR3 protein has one entry. In the table there are 80,000 to 130,000 distinct CDR3 sequences, 36% of which are singletons. The CDR3 totals 15 residues. Trimming removed 5 bases at V and 2 bases at J, with 13 bases between. Per germline, CDR1 SGHVS and CDR2 FQNEAQ. The sample comes from a study of molecular identifiers for immune sequencing clone quantification. Study observations and caveats: Barcode-sharing identical TCR molecules could underestimate highly expanded clone sizes.

The sample comprised naive CD8+ T cells from blood, with Jurkat cell RNA spiked in. This sample's subset: FACS-sorted CD8+CD4-CCR7+CD45RA+ naive T cells. The chain joins TRBV7-8 to TRBJ1-5; no clear D gene. The clonotype originates from a human donor in good health. Some libraries in this study had Jurkat cell RNA spiked in. The CDR3 protein is CASSPGRVGNQPQHF. The CDR3 DNA follows: TGTGCCAGCAGCCCCGGGAGGGTCGGCAATCAGCCCCAGCATTTT.